This T cell receptor beta chain was sequenced for a study of cytomegalovirus exposure and HLA in healthy donors. The V and J ends lost 3 bases and 0 bases respectively, with 12 bases between them. CDR1 SEHNR and CDR2 FQNEAQ come from the germline V gene (reference sequence). The CDR3 covers 16 residues. This clone was seen a single time. The PCR made use of 60 Vbeta and 13 Jbeta primers. This table comes from immunoSEQ multiplex PCR, and its TCRdb copy is limited to in-frame clones, with some not included. The repertoire consists of 90,000 to 110,000 clones, with about four fifths occurring once and the leading ten covering approximately 1.2%.

The clonotype was recovered from a man aged 40-49 years in good health and CMV-seronegative. The V call is TRBV7-9, the J call TRBJ2-1, with a possible D match to TRBD2 (5 bases). The source material was PBMCs. CDR3 protein: CASSLVRGSSYNEQFF. The CDR3 DNA is TGTGCCAGCAGCTTGGTCCGAGGGAGCTCCTACAATGAGCAGTTCTTC.